This T cell receptor (beta chain) was documented in a study of cytomegalovirus exposure and HLA in healthy donors (dated by TCRdb to 2017 to 2019). Notes on the research overall: According to an earlier analysis of 450 to 650 of the donors, about 170 million T cells yielded 95 million to 140 million unique TCR beta sequences and 276 Gb of sequence data. In a later genetic analysis, genome-wide SNP genotypes for about 60% of the 666 donors were used, and that subset was treated as a discovery cohort. Approximately 300 gigabases of sequencing data and tens of millions of unique TCR sequences were included in an early release covering about 600 HLA-typed donors. The study aimed to test whether signatures of past pathogen exposure could be identified by cataloging public T cell receptors. Every discovery cohort repertoire had been produced on one sequencing platform. Of the 300 to 500 genotyped donors, less than 90% were placed in the genetic ancestry cluster associated with self-reported Caucasian donors. The study combined high-throughput TCR immunosequencing, statistical association of individual TCRs with disease status, and machine learning to predict cytomegalovirus infection status. HLA typing included class I and class II loci at four-digit resolution. Using immunosequencing, the study profiled T cell repertoires from around 680 subjects and related those repertoires to cytomegalovirus serostatus. Typing coverage differed by locus: A, B, C, DRB1 and DQB1 were typed in about 620-630 donors, DQA1 in 522, DPA1 in around 580, and DPB1 in around 490. Four or five DR-DQ haplotypes were handled as single units for association and clustering because linkage in the cohort was strong. A later analysis re-examined previously published TCR beta repertoires from 600 to 700 donors and added high-resolution HLA genotyping to investigate patterns of TCR occurrence. To decide whether each TCR beta V gene segment behaved as functional or pseudogenic, an earlier analysis of fewer than 750 of the donors relied on high-throughput TCR beta sequencing. In addition to the first cohort of 650 to 750 subjects, a separate validation cohort of 120 different subjects was used. In the later analysis, no new phenotypic data were used to find candidate immune exposures; instead, reliance was placed on TCR beta sequences and their occurrence across donors. Donor age, sex, ethnicity and CMV serostatus were collected together with the repertoire data. On average, about 240,000 unique TCR beta nucleotide sequences were sequenced per donor among 398 genotyped donors of the cohort, with roughly 20% of those sequences being non-productive. Overall study results and their limits: A few of the identified cytomegalovirus-associated TCR beta chains were confirmed in vitro to be specific for cytomegalovirus antigens. In the study, 150 to 200 TCR beta chains were listed as associated with cytomegalovirus. Broadly in line with IMGT annotations, most TCR beta V segments showed up in productive rearrangements about 90% or about 30% of the time in an earlier analysis of 587 of the donors. Several of the top co-occurrence clusters appeared to be linked to parvovirus B19, influenza, CMV and Epstein-Barr virus, according to a later analysis. Compared with equally common non-associated chains, HLA-associated TCR beta chains in a later analysis were more clonally expanded and had lower generation probabilities. The authors suggested that the approach could potentially be generalized to other disease states and immunological phenotypes. A cluster of highly shared sequence variants was judged likely to represent a technical artifact of the sequencing pipeline. Approximately 16 rarely observed V segments, including chromosome 9 orphons, were excluded from the earlier analysis of about 600 of the donors because counts were too low. A further reported finding was that TCR beta sequences accurately predicted the HLA-A and HLA-B alleles for most subjects in the first cohort. The 87-base-pair reads could not distinguish some IMGT-functional V segments, including TRBV6-2 and TRBV6-3, so those segments were excluded. When HLA alleles, especially DR and DQ, strongly co-occurred, attributing TCR associations to individual alleles was difficult. CMV serostatus was the only immune exposure information available for the cohort. A later analysis found that most CMV-associated TCR beta chains appeared HLA-restricted, with HLA associations seemingly driven largely by CMV exposure. Only TCR beta chains were sequenced in this cohort, and the absence of alpha or paired-chain data limited detectable features. V-gene and J-gene trimming of TCR beta chains was associated with a missense DCLRE1C variant in a later genetic analysis, and the association was replicated in an independent cohort. While some public TCRs were present in many individuals, most TCR sequences turned up only very rarely across donors. A later analysis found that TCR association rates varied across HLA loci, with DRB1 alleles showing the most associated TCRs and HLA-C alleles the fewest. In a later analysis, some 18,000 TCR beta sequences were associated with specific HLA alleles at a false discovery rate of 0.05. Linkage disequilibrium might explain the correlated functional status among segregating V segments, but an unknown experimental factor could not be ruled out. Because some donors lacked HLA typing at each locus, the association tests relied only on the typed subset. Cytomegalovirus status was reported to be diagnosed by the classifier with high specificity and sensitivity in both the original and validation cohorts. Presence/absence analyses assumed roughly uniform sequencing depth across donors, an assumption that may not hold. According to a later genetic analysis, donors in an Asian-associated ancestry cluster had fewer N-insertions in productive TCRs than the roughly 700-donor mean.

The method was the immunoSEQ multiplex PCR assay. A mixture of 60 forward primers for TCR Vbeta segments and 13 reverse primers for TCR Jbeta segments was used in the multiplex PCR. Amplification of the CDR3 region of rearranged TCR beta genes was performed with a multiplex PCR assay on genomic DNA. Amplified TCR beta libraries were sequenced as 87-base-pair reads on the Illumina HiSeq System. Per the authors' processing: A later analysis tallied around 87 million unique TCR beta chains across the 700 or so repertoires, and approximately 11 million of those chains were shared by two or more donors. A nearest-neighbor algorithm error-corrected the raw reads and collapsed the reads into unique sequences, merging closely related sequences to remove PCR and sequencing errors. Alignment of CDR3 sequences to IMGT reference sequences was used to assign V, D and J gene segments. For a sequence to be retained, a match of at least six nucleotides was required to both a V gene segment and a J gene segment. Rearrangements were classified as productive when the CDR3 lacked stop codons and remained in frame with V and J, and all other rearrangements were classified as non-productive. Following IMGT convention, CDR3 was defined as the stretch from the second conserved V-encoded cysteine up to the conserved J-encoded phenylalanine. The earlier analysis of 450 to 750 of the donors excluded any sequence lacking an unambiguous match to a single V gene segment. An earlier analysis of about 600 of the donors called V segments functional above 56.7% productive rearrangements and segregating when the between-donor standard deviation exceeded 5%. A statistical classification framework was developed to diagnose cytomegalovirus status using the catalog of TCR beta chain sequences. In a later analysis, V and J genes were assigned by comparing TCR nucleotide sequences against IMGT/GENE-DB human TR gene sequences. Using the TCRdist pipeline, a later analysis assigned CDR3 sequences along with most-parsimonious VDJ recombination scenarios. In a later analysis, each TCR beta chain was defined by its CDR3 amino acid sequence together with its V-gene family, and reads without a unique V-gene family were excluded. As a way to deal with suspected cross-contamination and a sequencing artifact, a later analysis dropped roughly 600 nucleotide sequences that were highly shared and had low generation probability. A later analysis calculated a clonal expansion index for each public chain from normalized within-repertoire ranks of inferred template counts. Generation probabilities in a later analysis came from a VDJ recombination model fitted to out-of-frame rearrangements, and those results were checked against IGoR. Hypergeometric tests were used in a later analysis to score TCR-TCR, TCR-HLA and TCR-CMV co-occurrence, with a repertoire-size bias correction applied to the TCR pairs. In a later analysis, false discovery rates were estimated by permuting HLA or CMV assignments 20 times. A later analysis grouped co-occurring TCRs with DBSCAN, adding TCRdist sequence similarity when clustering within HLA-allele-positive subsets. Repertoires with fewer than 30,000 or more than 120,000 public chains were left out of co-occurrence clustering, as were several repertoires with anomalous nucleotide sharing. This is the immuneACCESS table as TCRdb keeps it, with only in-frame sequences that have V and J called. A part of the clones is gone; compared with another copy, unresolved V genes explain less than half, and the rest is unexplained. V and J calls and clone size follow that table, whereas D and trimming were derived from the DNA. The sample data list fewer than 250,000 clones, and about 76% of these were observed just once. The ten top clones hold roughly 0.4% of the sample.

As to this clone: There is no known antigen for this receptor. Per-base qualities were not stored, and no clone one base away is much larger.

In total, roughly 670 healthy bone marrow donors made up the cohort. Cohort members were all nominally healthy when sampled, although unrecorded immune exposures were likely present. The donor tested CMV seropositive, placing the donor among the roughly 300 seropositive members of the cohort. Each donor provided a peripheral blood sample, and peripheral blood mononuclear cells were used for TCR beta sequencing. The Qiagen DNeasy Blood Extraction Kit was used to extract genomic DNA from the blood cell samples. The CDR1 and CDR2 encoded by the germline V gene are SGDLS and YYNGEE. Reading from cysteine to phenylalanine, the CDR3 counts 15 amino acids. Of the read, only the CDR3 DNA is kept; its 45 bases are in frame from base 1. V trim: 0 bases; J trim: 9 bases; unmatched bases: 5.

This clonotype was obtained from a male donor in good health and CMV-seropositive. The chain uses TRBV9 and TRBJ2-1, with 11 middle bases fitting TRBD2. The sequenced sample was PBMCs. Here is the DNA: TGTGCCAGCAGCGTAGTTTCTAGCGGGAGGAGTGAGCAGTTCTTC. This translates into CASSVVSSGRSEQFF. The full variable domain, with segments outside the CDR3 supplied by the reference TRBV9 and TRBJ2-1 proteins, appears as DSGVTQTPKHLITATGQRVTLRCSPRSGDLSVYWYQQSLDQGLQFLIQYYNGEERAKGNILERFSAQQFPDLHSELNLSSLELGDSALYFCASSVVSSGRSEQFFGPGTRLTVL.